Presented here are 17 T cell receptor beta chains from one specimen sequenced in a study of blood T cell repertoires in COVID-19. The repertoire was sequenced with immunoSEQ multiplex PCR; TCRdb's copy has only in-frame clones and lacks some. Among over 300,000 clones listed, roughly 90% were seen once. Input material: PBMCs or T cells enriched from blood (not recorded which). The origin of the receptors is a woman aged 25 to 39 with acute COVID-19.

V is TRBV11-2 and J is TRBJ2-1; D is unresolved. The CDR3 runs 16 residues. Trimming took off 2 bases at V and 3 bases at J, with 14 bases between the two ends. CDR1 is SGHAT and CDR2 is FQNNGV in the germline V gene. The CDR3 sequence: CASSLYYASYYNEQFF. CDR3 nucleotides: TGTGCCAGCAGCTTATATTATGCCTCCTACTACAATGAGCAGTTCTTC.

The genes are TRBV3-1 (or the pseudogene TRBV3-2) and TRBJ1-2, with D unresolved. This CDR3 region has 14 residues. Trimming took 2 bases from V and 6 from J, leaving 13 bases between them. CDR1 and CDR2 (germline): LGHDT, YNNKEL (reference sequence). This chain's CDR3 is CASSQNWALNGYTF. As DNA, the CDR3 is TGTGCCAGCAGCCAAAATTGGGCTTTGAATGGCTACACCTTC.

The J gene is TRBJ1-6, the V gene TRBV5-8; TRBD1 agrees at 8 bases. J lost 11 bases, V lost 1 base, and 11 bases had no gene match. This CDR3 has 16 amino acids. The germline CDR1 and CDR2 sequences are SGHTS and YDEGEE. This CDR3 is CASSLKWDRLGTPLHF. In DNA, the CDR3 is TGTGCCAGCAGCTTGAAGTGGGACAGGCTAGGGACACCCCTCCACTTT. The full variable domain, in which reference TRBV5-8 and TRBJ1-6 provide the parts outside the CDR3, is EAGVTQSPTHLIKTRGQQATLRCSPISGHTSVYWYQQALGLGLQFLLWYDEGEERNRGNFPPRFSGRQFPNYSSELNVNALELEDSALYLCASSLKWDRLGTPLHFGNGTRLTVT.

V usage is TRBV24-1 and J usage is TRBJ2-7, with D maybe TRBD2 (6 bases). The CDR3 loop spans 15 amino acids. Between the trimmed V and J ends, which lost 2 bases and 6 bases, there was a span of 16 bases. Germline CDR1 and CDR2: KGHDR and SFDVKD. The CDR3 loop is CATSDSRDWGFEQYF. The CDR3 bases are TGTGCCACCAGTGATTCCCGGGACTGGGGTTTCGAGCAGTACTTC.

V is TRBV19 and J is TRBJ1-3, with no clear D. The CDR3 has 15 residues. Germline V CDR1 and CDR2: LNHDA, SQIVND (reference sequence). The V gene lost 3 bases and the J gene lost 0 bases, with 9 bases spanning the gap. CDR3 residues: CASSIGGSSGNTIYF. The CDR3 coding sequence is TGTGCCAGTAGTATCGGAGGGAGCTCTGGAAACACCATATATTTT.

V is TRBV4-1 and J is TRBJ1-2; TRBD1 matches 8 bases. J lost 2 bases, V lost 2 bases, and 4 bases had no gene match. Germline V gives CDR1 MGHRA, CDR2 YSYEKL. The CDR3 is made up of 15 amino acids. The CDR3 region has the DNA TGCGCCAGCAGCCAACCGGACAGGGACAACTATGGCTACACCTTC. Its translation: CASSQPDRDNYGYTF.

The chain links TRBV7-8 to TRBJ2-1; the match to TRBD2 covers 7 bases. The CDR3 consists of 15 residues. The trim removed 5 bases at V and 0 bases at J, leaving 4 bases unmatched. Germline V gene data show CDR1 as SGHVS and CDR2 as FQNEAQ. CDR3 protein: CASSMSGASYNEQFF. DNA for the CDR3: TGTGCCAGCAGCATGAGCGGGGCCTCCTACAATGAGCAGTTCTTC.

This clone appeared a single time. Other DNA variants within this sample encode the same CDR3. The chain carries TRBV7-2 and TRBJ1-1, with D possibly matching TRBD1 (5 bases). The CDR3 extends over 14 amino acids. The V end was cut by 5 bases, the J end by 4 bases, with 14 bases between. CDR1 is SGHTA and CDR2 is FQGNSA in the germline V gene. In DNA, the CDR3 is TGTGCCAGCAGCCCCGGGGGGGGTGGCACTGAAGCTTTCTTT. Amino acids: CASSPGGGGTEAFF. Full variable domain (rest looked up from reference TRBV7-2 and TRBJ1-1): GAGVSQSPSNKVTEKGKDVELRCDPISGHTALYWYRQSLGQGLEFLIYFQGNSAPDKSGLPSDRFSAERTGGSVSTLTIQRTQQEDSAVYLCASSPGGGGTEAFFGQGTRLTVV.

This chain uses TRBV5-8 with TRBJ1-5; tentatively, D is TRBD1 (5 bases). The CDR3 is 15 residues long. Between the trimmed V and J ends, which lost 4 bases and 0 bases, there was a span of 11 bases. CDR1 is SGHTS, CDR2 YDEGEE, per germline. The CDR3, as DNA: TGTGCCAGCAGCGACAGCCGCTATAGCAATCAGCCCCAGCATTTT. Amino acids: CASSDSRYSNQPQHF.

The chain uses TRBV6-5 and TRBJ2-3; D might be TRBD2 (6 bases). CDR3 length equals 15 residues. CDR1 MNHEY and CDR2 SVGAGI come from the germline V gene. The V and J ends lost 8 bases and 3 bases respectively, with 18 bases between them. This CDR3 is CASSRSGLWTDTQYF. Written as DNA, the CDR3 is TGTGCCAGCTCCCGCAGCGGGCTTTGGACAGATACGCAGTATTTT.

Comments on this clone: In the same sample, other DNA sequences code for this CDR3. The V and J genes are TRBV12-3 or TRBV12-4 and TRBJ1-1; D possibly corresponds to TRBD1 (5 bases). V shed 6 bases and J shed 2 bases, with 7 bases lying between them. This CDR3 comprises 12 residues. The CDR3 DNA follows: TGTGCCAGCAGCAGGGTTAACACTGAAGCTTTCTTT. Its translation is CASSRVNTEAFF.

The genes are TRBV19 and TRBJ1-3; D unresolved. This CDR3 spans 14 amino acids. V was cut by 5 bases and J by 0 bases, with 8 bases left in between. CDR1 LNHDA and CDR2 SQIVND come from the germline V gene (reference sequence). CDR3 DNA: TGTGCCAGTAGTCCCCGCGGCTCTGGAAACACCATATATTTT. Amino acid sequence: CASSPRGSGNTIYF.

The rearrangement uses TRBV2 and TRBJ2-7; 7 nucleotides line up with TRBD2. Germline loops: CDR1 SNHLY, CDR2 FYNNEI. The CDR3 spans 17 residues. With V trimmed by 0 bases and J by 0 bases, 8 bases remained unmatched. The CDR3: CASSEATSALFSYEQYF. The CDR3 DNA reads TGTGCCAGCAGTGAAGCCACTAGCGCGTTGTTCTCCTACGAGCAGTACTTC.

This clone appeared once. The chain joins TRBV5-1 to TRBJ1-1; D gene uncertain. Trimming took 0 bases from V and 1 from J, leaving 7 bases between them. The CDR3 covers 14 residues. Per germline, CDR1 SGHRS and CDR2 YFSETQ. The CDR3 DNA is TGCGCCAGCAGCTTGGGGGCAGAGAACACTGAAGCTTTCTTT. It codes for CASSLGAENTEAFF.

The V gene is TRBV6-2 or TRBV6-3, the J gene TRBJ2-5; 9 bases are shared with TRBD2. CDR3 length: 16 amino acids. The trim removed 2 bases at V and 5 bases at J, leaving 9 bases unmatched. The germline gives CDR1 MNHEY, CDR2 SVGEGT. CDR3 sequence: CASSYVAGGPRETQYF. CDR3 DNA sequence: TGTGCCAGCAGTTACGTTGCGGGGGGGCCGAGGGAGACCCAGTACTTC.

The chain is built from TRBV25-1 and TRBJ1-6, with D possibly TRBD1 on 5 matching bases. Germline lookup yields CDR1 MGHDK and CDR2 SYGVNS. The V and J ends lost 2 bases and 1 base respectively, with 6 bases between them. This CDR3 is built from 15 residues. CDR3 sequence reads: CASSEGGSYNSPLHF. The CDR3 region has the DNA TGTGCCAGCAGTGAAGGGGGGTCCTATAATTCACCCCTCCACTTT.

The J gene is TRBJ2-1, the V gene TRBV3-1 (or the pseudogene TRBV3-2); D is unresolved. V was pared by 1 base and J by 10 bases, with 8 bases between. CDR1 LGHDT and CDR2 YNNKEL come from the germline V gene (reference sequence). The CDR3 has 12 amino acids. The CDR3 DNA reads TGTGCCAGCAGCCAAGTTGAGCTAGAGCAGTTCTTC. Protein product: CASSQVELEQFF.